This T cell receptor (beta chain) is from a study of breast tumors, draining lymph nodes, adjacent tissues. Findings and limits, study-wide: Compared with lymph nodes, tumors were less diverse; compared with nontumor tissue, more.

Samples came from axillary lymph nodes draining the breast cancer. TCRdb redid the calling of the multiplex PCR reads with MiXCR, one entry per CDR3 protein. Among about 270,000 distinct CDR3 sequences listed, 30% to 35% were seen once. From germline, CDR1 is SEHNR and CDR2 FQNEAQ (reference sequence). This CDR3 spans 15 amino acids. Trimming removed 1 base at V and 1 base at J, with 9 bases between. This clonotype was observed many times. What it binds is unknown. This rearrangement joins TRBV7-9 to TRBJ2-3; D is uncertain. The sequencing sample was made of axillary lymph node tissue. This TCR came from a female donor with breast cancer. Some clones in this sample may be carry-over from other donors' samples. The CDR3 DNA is TGTGCCAGCAGCTTAGATGGCCGCCGCACAGATACGCAGTATTTT. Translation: CASSLDGRRTDTQYF.